These 13 T cell receptor beta chains came from one sample sequenced in a study of response to subunit inactivated influenza vaccine. TCRdb analysed the RT-PCR reads with MiXCR anew, one entry per CDR3 protein. There are roughly 710,000 distinct CDR3 sequences in the sample; 14% occur only once, and approximately 7.6% lies in the top ten. The input for sequencing was PBMCs from blood, taken roughly 15 days before vaccination. Source of these receptors: a man aged 45-65 years who received an inactivated influenza vaccine.

V usage is TRBV3-1 and J usage is TRBJ2-7; possible D gene TRBD2, 5 bases. This CDR3 has 15 amino acids. CDR1 and CDR2 (germline): LGHDT, YNNKEL (reference sequence). The V end lost 6 bases, the J end lost 0 bases, and 15 bases lay between the germline ends. CDR3 amino acids: CASSQMIASSYEQYF. DNA of the CDR3: TGTGCCAGCAGTCAAATGATAGCGAGCTCCTACGAGCAGTACTTC.

This chain connects TRBV6-6 to TRBJ2-7; D tentatively reads TRBD1 or TRBD2 (5 bases each). CDR3 length: 13 residues. Germline-derived CDR1 and CDR2 are MNHNY and SVGAGI (reference sequence). Between the trimmed V and J ends, which lost 2 bases and 6 bases, there was a span of 11 bases. CDR3 coding DNA: TGTGCCAGCAGTTACATGGGGGTAATCGAGCAGTACTTC. Protein sequence: CASSYMGVIEQYF.

This clonotype has a handful of counts. The V and J genes are TRBV15 and TRBJ2-3; tentative D call: TRBD2 (5 bases). Germline CDR1 is LNHNV and CDR2 is YYDKDF (reference sequence). V was clipped by 1 base and J by 0 bases, with 11 bases between them. This CDR3 spans 16 amino acids. The CDR3 DNA reads TGTGCCACCAGCAGAGGAGGGATCCCTAGCACAGATACGCAGTATTTT. It specifies CATSRGGIPSTDTQYF.

This clonotype has a handful of counts. The chain combines TRBV5-1 with TRBJ2-5; a possible D gene is TRBD2 (5 bases). The CDR3 length is 16 residues. The ends were cut back, 4 bases at V and 2 bases at J, with 18 bases in the middle. Germline V lookup: CDR1 SGHRS, CDR2 YFSETQ. CDR3 sequence (DNA): TGCGCCAGCAGCCGGGGTCTGGAACATATACAAGAGACCCAGTACTTC. This gives the protein CASSRGLEHIQETQYF.

The rearrangement uses TRBV4-1 and TRBJ2-7; D is possibly TRBD2 (5 bases). The V gene's germline CDR1 is MGHRA and CDR2 YSYEKL. The CDR3 sequence is 16 residues long. V lost 0 bases to trimming and J lost 3 bases, with 15 bases between them. The CDR3 nucleotides are TGCGCCAGCAGCCAAGATATAGGTAGACTACTCTACGAGCAGTACTTC. Translating gives CASSQDIGRLLYEQYF.

V is TRBV3-1 and J is TRBJ2-1, with 9 bases matching TRBD2. This CDR3 is built from 14 residues. V shed 4 bases and J 12 bases; nucleotides not matched to a gene: 10. CDR1 is LGHDT, CDR2 YNNKEL, per germline (reference sequence). CDR3 sequence reads: CASSRSGSPPGQFF. The CDR3 DNA sequence: TGTGCCAGCAGCCGTAGCGGGAGCCCACCTGGGCAGTTCTTC.

This chain connects TRBV29-1 to TRBJ2-3, with 8 bases fitting TRBD2. Germline trimming cut 6 bases from V and 8 bases from J; bases unmatched to any gene: 7. This CDR3 comprises 12 residues. In germline, CDR1 is SQVTM, CDR2 ANQGSEA. Written as DNA, the CDR3 is TGCAGCGTGACACGGGAGGGGGGTACGCAGTATTTT. Protein sequence: CSVTREGGTQYF.

This clonotype was found a few times. The chain's CDR3 is CASSARRGWYTEAFF. In DNA form, the CDR3 reads TGTGCCAGCAGCGCCCGACGGGGGTGGTACACTGAAGCTTTCTTT. The chain is built from TRBV7-8 and TRBJ1-1; possible D gene TRBD1, 5 bases. CDR1 is SGHVS, CDR2 FQNEAQ, per germline. The CDR3 covers 15 residues. V gave up 5 bases and J gave up 3 bases, with 16 bases separating them.

This clonotype has at least ten counts. The chain uses TRBV20-1 and TRBJ2-1; no firm D call. CDR3 size: 13 residues. Trimming removed 5 bases at V and 3 bases at J, with 11 bases between. The germline CDR1 and CDR2 sequences are DFQATT and SNEGSKA (reference sequence). This CDR3 reads CSARRDNYNEQFF. The CDR3 DNA reads as TGCAGTGCTCGCCGCGACAACTACAATGAGCAGTTCTTC.

The chain employs TRBV12-3 or TRBV12-4 and TRBJ2-1; 8 positions match TRBD2. The CDR3 length is 15 residues. With V trimmed by 6 bases and J by 0 bases, 4 bases remained unmatched. The CDR3 bases are TGTGCCAGCAGGACAAGCGGGGGCTCCTACAATGAGCAGTTCTTC. The encoded protein is CASRTSGGSYNEQFF.

The table lists this clonotype with a few counts. The CDR3 loop reads CASSYSKGRGRSYNEQFF. DNA of the CDR3: TGTGCCAGCAGTTACTCGAAGGGCAGGGGGCGATCCTACAATGAGCAGTTCTTC. This chain joins TRBV6-2 or TRBV6-3 and TRBJ2-1; 8 positions agree with TRBD1. Germline V gene sequence: CDR1 MNHEY, CDR2 SVGEGT. This CDR3 has 18 amino acids. With V trimmed by 0 bases and J by 1 base, 8 bases remained unmatched.

In its sample, this clonotype was seen many times. V usage is TRBV7-2 and J usage is TRBJ2-5; the match to TRBD1 covers 8 bases. The CDR3 length is 15 residues. The V and J ends lost 1 base and 4 bases, in that order; junction bases with no gene match: 5. Germline-derived CDR1 and CDR2 are SGHTA and FQGNSA. The CDR3 loop reads CASSLESRGRETQYF. The CDR3 DNA sequence: TGTGCCAGCAGCTTAGAGTCCAGGGGGCGAGAGACCCAGTACTTC.

This clonotype was counted between two and nine times. The chain recombines TRBV28 with TRBJ1-5, with 9 bases lining up with TRBD1. V trimming: 3 bases; J trimming: 4 bases; junction bases outside the gene matches: 4. The CDR3 consists of 15 residues. CDR1 and CDR2 (germline): MDHEN, SYDVKM. The DNA for the CDR3 is TGTGCCAGCAGTTTGTTAGGACAGGGGAATCAGCCCCAGCATTTT. The encoded protein is CASSLLGQGNQPQHF.